The 20 T cell receptor beta chains presented below share a single source sample, sequenced in a study of response to subunit inactivated influenza vaccine. MiXCR, applied by TCRdb to the RT-PCR reads, yields one record per CDR3 protein. Seen here are more than 700,000 distinct CDR3 sequences, approximately 22% observed once, and the top ten hold around 9.6%. The sample was PBMCs from blood, taken 4 to 6 days after vaccination. These receptors were taken from a man aged 45-65 years who received an inactivated influenza vaccine.

The chain uses TRBV6-1 and TRBJ2-3; D may be TRBD2 (5 bases). The CDR3 is 15 residues long. Germline assignment: CDR1 MNHNS and CDR2 SASEGT. Trimming left V 6 bases short and J 0 bases short, with 13 bases between. CDR3 loop: CASRQRLTSTDTQYF. The CDR3 DNA follows: TGTGCCAGCAGACAGAGACTAACCAGCACAGATACGCAGTATTTT.

CDR3 DNA: TGTGCCAGCAGCCAAACCGGTGGGGAGATGGGGACCCAGTACTTC. It yields the protein CASSQTGGEMGTQYF. The V gene is TRBV4-2, the J gene TRBJ2-5, with D possibly being TRBD2 (5 bases). CDR3 length: 15 residues. V was trimmed by 2 bases and J by 7 bases, leaving 17 bases between them. The germline V gene encodes CDR1 LGHNA and CDR2 YNFKEQ.

This clonotype was picked up a small number of times. This CDR3 reads CSGAPSADTQYF. CDR3 coding DNA: TGCAGCGGAGCGCCCAGCGCAGATACGCAGTATTTT. The chain has TRBV29-1 and TRBJ2-3; no definite D call. In germline, CDR1 is SQVTM, CDR2 ANQGSEA. Between the trimmed V and J ends, which lost 7 bases and 4 bases, there was a span of 12 bases. CDR3 length equals 12 residues.

This clonotype was seen a few times. The J gene is TRBJ1-5, the V gene TRBV20-1, with no clear D. Trimming cost V 5 bases and J 7 bases, with 24 bases left between them. The CDR3 covers 16 residues. Germline V CDR1 and CDR2: DFQATT, SNEGSKA (reference sequence). The CDR3 region has the DNA TGCAGTGCTTCCCAGTCGGGCCCCGGTTTAGGCCAGCCCCAGCATTTT. It specifies CSASQSGPGLGQPQHF.

This clonotype was observed at least ten times. The chain uses TRBV6-2 or TRBV6-3 and TRBJ1-6, with 7 nucleotides matching TRBD1. Germline CDR1 MNHEY, CDR2 SVGEGT. Trimming took 5 bases from V and 7 from J; bases not matched to a gene: 8. The CDR3 runs to 15 residues. CDR3 residues: CASSKGTVENSPLHF. The CDR3 coding sequence is TGTGCCAGCAGTAAAGGGACAGTCGAAAATTCACCCCTCCACTTT.

This clonotype occurred a few times. This chain uses TRBV12-3 or TRBV12-4 with TRBJ2-2, with D uncertain. CDR3 size: 16 residues. V lost 7 bases and J lost 5, with 20 bases in between. In nucleotides, the CDR3 is TGTGCCAGCATCATAGGTGCAAAATCTAGGACCGGGGAGCTGTTTTTT. Amino acid sequence: CASIIGAKSRTGELFF.

J is TRBJ2-7 and V is TRBV27; the D is unclear. Germline CDR1 and CDR2: MNHEY and SMNVEV (reference sequence). The V gene lost 7 bases and the J gene lost 0 bases, with 13 bases spanning the gap. The CDR3 loop spans 14 amino acids. CDR3 residues: CASIPRQDSYEQYF. As DNA, the CDR3 is TGTGCCAGCATCCCGAGGCAGGACTCCTACGAGCAGTACTTC.

This clonotype appeared a few times. In DNA form, the CDR3 reads TGTGCCAGCAGCCTAATAGCGGGAACGAACACCGGGGAGCTGTTTTTT. Translated, it gives CASSLIAGTNTGELFF. The rearrangement uses TRBV7-2 and TRBJ2-2, with 8 bases matching TRBD2. Per germline, CDR1 SGHTA and CDR2 FQGNSA. This CDR3 contains 16 residues. V dropped 5 bases and J dropped 0; count of bases not matched to a gene: 5.

This clonotype was observed a handful of times. The rearrangement links TRBV5-1 to TRBJ2-7, with 8 positions matching TRBD1. Germline values: CDR1 SGHRS, CDR2 YFSETQ. The CDR3 contains 13 residues. The trim removed 4 bases at V and 5 bases at J, leaving 5 bases unmatched. CDR3 nucleotide sequence: TGCGCCAGCAGCATGGGACAGGACCACGAGCAGTACTTC. This sequence encodes CASSMGQDHEQYF. The full variable domain, with the rest looked up from reference TRBV5-1 and TRBJ2-7, is KAGVTQTPRYLIKTRGQQVTLSCSPISGHRSVSWYQQTPGQGLQFLFEYFSETQRNKGNFPGRFSGRQFSNSRSEMNVSTLELGDSALYLCASSMGQDHEQYFGPGTRLTVT.

This clonotype was seen a handful of times. The chain joins TRBV5-1 to TRBJ1-3; 8 bases agree with TRBD1. CDR3 length equals 16 residues. V lost 4 bases and J lost 7; bases outside the gene matches: 13. CDR1 and CDR2 from the germline V gene are SGHRS and YFSETQ. The CDR3 is CASSPGQVTPVNTIYF. The CDR3 region has the DNA TGCGCCAGCAGCCCGGGACAGGTGACGCCGGTGAACACCATATATTTT.

This clonotype was counted a few times. V gene TRBV6-2 or TRBV6-3 combines with J gene TRBJ1-2, with 9 bases identical to TRBD1. Germline V gene sequence: CDR1 MNHEY, CDR2 SVGEGT. The length of the CDR3 is 13 residues. V shed 6 bases and J 8 bases; nucleotides not matched to a gene: 7. The CDR3 reads CASRGTGIGGYTF. DNA of the CDR3: TGTGCCAGCAGGGGGACAGGGATCGGCGGCTACACCTTC.

CDR3: CASSRALGETQYF. The CDR3 DNA reads as TGCGCCAGCAGCCGGGCCCTCGGAGAGACCCAGTACTTC. The V call is TRBV5-1, the J call TRBJ2-5; D ambiguous. The V end was cut by 4 bases, the J end by 4 bases, with 11 bases between. The CDR3 totals 13 residues. CDR1 is SGHRS, CDR2 YFSETQ, per germline.

This clonotype was seen a handful of times. This chain uses TRBV9 with TRBJ2-6; tentative D call: TRBD1 (5 bases). Germline values: CDR1 SGDLS, CDR2 YYNGEE. CDR3 length: 15 residues. V shed 3 bases and J shed 1 base, with 8 bases lying between them. The CDR3 spells CASSATGSGANVLTF. In nucleotides, the CDR3 is TGTGCCAGCAGCGCCACAGGATCTGGGGCCAACGTCCTGACTTTC.

The chain links TRBV3-1 to TRBJ2-3, with D possibly TRBD1 on 6 matching bases. Germline V gene sequence: CDR1 LGHDT, CDR2 YNNKEL (reference sequence). The germline V and J ends were trimmed by 2 bases and 2 bases, with 8 bases remaining between them. The CDR3 has 14 amino acids. CDR3 loop: CASSQWDNTDTQYF. CDR3 DNA sequence: TGTGCCAGCAGCCAATGGGACAACACAGATACGCAGTATTTT.

This clonotype was detected ten times or more. This chain joins TRBV20-1 and TRBJ2-1; no clear D gene. Looked up from germline, CDR1 is DFQATT and CDR2 is SNEGSKA (reference sequence). The V end was cut by 0 bases, the J end by 2 bases, with 8 bases between. This CDR3 has 14 residues. The CDR3 sequence: CSARDQVTYNEQFF. The CDR3 bases are TGCAGTGCTAGAGATCAGGTCACCTACAATGAGCAGTTCTTC.

The rearrangement links TRBV29-1 to TRBJ2-1, with 7 positions matching TRBD2. Per the germline V gene, CDR1 is SQVTM and CDR2 is ANQGSEA. V was clipped by 5 bases and J by 4 bases; unmatched bases: 11. This CDR3 has 15 residues. The CDR3 reads CSVPRISGVYNEQFF. CDR3 bases: TGCAGCGTTCCCCGTATAAGCGGGGTATACAATGAGCAGTTCTTC.

This clonotype was observed a handful of times. The V gene is TRBV24-1, the J gene TRBJ2-1; 7 bases are shared with TRBD1. V lost 4 bases to trimming and J lost 8 bases; unmatched junction nucleotides: 13. This CDR3 spans 16 amino acids. CDR1 and CDR2 from the germline V gene are KGHDR and SFDVKD. CDR3 loop: CATSDLGGAGPYEQFF. The CDR3 DNA reads as TGTGCCACCAGTGACTTAGGGGGCGCGGGTCCGTATGAGCAGTTCTTC.

The chain is built from TRBV10-2 and TRBJ2-1; D is perhaps TRBD2 (6 bases). CDR3 length: 13 residues. The V and J ends lost 6 bases and 9 bases respectively, with 15 bases between them. CDR1 is WSHSY and CDR2 is SAAADI in the germline V gene. In DNA form, the CDR3 reads TGCGCCAGCAGACTGACTAGTCGGAGTGAGCAGTTCTTC. Amino acid sequence: CASRLTSRSEQFF.

The sample holds a few counts of this clonotype. CDR3 protein: CASSLRTAKNIQYF. As DNA, the CDR3 is TGTGCCAGCAGCTTGCGCACAGCAAAAAACATTCAGTACTTC. The J gene is TRBJ2-4, the V gene TRBV5-5; unclear D gene. V lost 1 base, J lost 4 bases, and 9 bases lay in between. This CDR3 has 14 residues. Germline V gene sequence: CDR1 SGHKS, CDR2 YYEKEE (reference sequence).

In its sample, this clonotype was seen once. The rearrangement links TRBV7-2 to TRBJ2-3; D uncertain. The germline gives CDR1 SGHTA, CDR2 FQGNSA. V lost 6 bases, J lost 4 bases, and 17 bases lay in between. The CDR3 contains 15 residues. The CDR3 sequence is CASRRSRLPADTQYF. Written as DNA, the CDR3 is TGTGCCAGCAGAAGGAGTCGACTCCCGGCAGATACGCAGTATTTT.